This TCR beta chain was identified in a study of blood T cell repertoires in COVID-19. Study summary: Both acute and convalescent COVID-19 samples were obtained from the United States, Italy and Spain.

The participants were between roughly 18 and 100 years old and came from under 25 US areas. The CDR3 is 15 residues long. V was pared by 2 bases and J by 2 bases, with 13 bases between. Per the germline V gene, CDR1 is SGDLS and CDR2 is YYNGEE. Original data processing: Reference gene primers were amplified, and this amplification served to estimate nucleated cell counts. Sequenced by immunoSEQ multiplex PCR; TCRdb stores in-frame clones only, minus some. V, J and clone size are those of that table, while D and trimming were read from the DNA. The sample shows 200,000 or so clones, 88% of them seen only once.

This chain links TRBV9 with TRBJ1-2; D gene ambiguous. This clonotype was obtained from a woman between 40 and 55 years old with acute COVID-19. The sample comprised PBMCs or T cells enriched from blood (not recorded which). CDR3 in amino acids: CASSVSETLNYGYTF. CDR3 in DNA: TGTGCCAGCAGCGTTTCCGAGACATTAAACTATGGCTACACCTTC.